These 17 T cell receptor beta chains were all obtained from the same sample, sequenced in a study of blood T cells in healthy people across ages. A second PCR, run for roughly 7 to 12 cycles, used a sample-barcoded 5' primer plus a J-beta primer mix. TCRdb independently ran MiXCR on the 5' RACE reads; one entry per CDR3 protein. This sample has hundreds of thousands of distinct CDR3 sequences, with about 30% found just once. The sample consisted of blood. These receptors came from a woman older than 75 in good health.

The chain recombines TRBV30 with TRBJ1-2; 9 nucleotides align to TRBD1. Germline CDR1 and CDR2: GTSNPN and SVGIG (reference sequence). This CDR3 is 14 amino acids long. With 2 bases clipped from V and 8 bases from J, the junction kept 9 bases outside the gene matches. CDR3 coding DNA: TGTGCCTGGAGTCAACGGACAGGGGACCAGGGCTACACCTTC. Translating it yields CAWSQRTGDQGYTF.

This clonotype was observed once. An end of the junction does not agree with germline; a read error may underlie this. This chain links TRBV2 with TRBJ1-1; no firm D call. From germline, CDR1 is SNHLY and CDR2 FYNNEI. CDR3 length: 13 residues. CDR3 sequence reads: CVSSEGSDTEAFF. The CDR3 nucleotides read TGTGTCAGCAGTGAAGGTTCGGACACTGAAGCTTTCTTT.

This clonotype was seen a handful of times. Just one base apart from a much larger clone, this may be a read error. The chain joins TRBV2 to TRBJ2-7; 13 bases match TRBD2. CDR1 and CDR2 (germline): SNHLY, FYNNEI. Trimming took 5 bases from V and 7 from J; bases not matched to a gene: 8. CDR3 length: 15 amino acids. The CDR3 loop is CASSSTSGGIDEQYF. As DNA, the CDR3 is TGTGCCAGCAGTTCGACTAGCGGGGGGATAGATGAGCAGTACTTC.

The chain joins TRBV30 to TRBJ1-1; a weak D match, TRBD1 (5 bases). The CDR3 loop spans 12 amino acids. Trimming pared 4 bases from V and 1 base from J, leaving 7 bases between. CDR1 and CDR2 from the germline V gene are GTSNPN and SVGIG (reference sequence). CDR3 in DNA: TGTGCCTGGACGAGGGGGAACACTGAAGCTTTCTTT. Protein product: CAWTRGNTEAFF.

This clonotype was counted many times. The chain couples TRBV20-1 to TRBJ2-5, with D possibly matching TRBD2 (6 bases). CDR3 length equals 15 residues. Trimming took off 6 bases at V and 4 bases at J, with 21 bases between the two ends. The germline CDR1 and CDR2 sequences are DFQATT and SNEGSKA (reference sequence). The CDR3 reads CSASPPEGPAETQYF. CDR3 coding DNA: TGCAGTGCCTCTCCACCGGAGGGCCCCGCAGAGACCCAGTACTTC.

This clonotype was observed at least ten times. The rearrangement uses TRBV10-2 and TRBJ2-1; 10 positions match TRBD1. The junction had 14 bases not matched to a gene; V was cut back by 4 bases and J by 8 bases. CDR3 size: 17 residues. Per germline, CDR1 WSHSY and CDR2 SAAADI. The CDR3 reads CASSGRGRTGGNYEQFF. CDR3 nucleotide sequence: TGCGCCAGCAGTGGGCGGGGAAGGACAGGGGGGAACTATGAGCAGTTCTTC.

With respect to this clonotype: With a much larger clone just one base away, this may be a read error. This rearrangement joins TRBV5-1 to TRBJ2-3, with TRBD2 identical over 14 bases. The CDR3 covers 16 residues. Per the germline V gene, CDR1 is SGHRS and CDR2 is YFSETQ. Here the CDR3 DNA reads TGCGCCAGCAGCCTAGGGACTAGCGGGGGTTCGGATACGCGGTATTTT. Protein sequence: CASSLGTSGGSDTRYF.

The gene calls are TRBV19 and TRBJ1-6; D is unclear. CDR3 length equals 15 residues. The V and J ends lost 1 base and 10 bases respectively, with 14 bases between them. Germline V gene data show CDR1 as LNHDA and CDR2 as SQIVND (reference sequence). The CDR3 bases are TGTGCCAGTAGTATAGGAGGCGCGAATGGCTCACCCCTCCACTTT. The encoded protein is CASSIGGANGSPLHF. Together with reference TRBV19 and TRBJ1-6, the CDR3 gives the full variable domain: DGGITQSPKYLFRKEGQNVTLSCEQNLNHDAMYWYRQDPGQGLRLIYYSQIVNDFQKGDIAEGYSVSREKKESFPLTVTSAQKNPTAFYLCASSIGGANGSPLHFGNGTRLTVT.

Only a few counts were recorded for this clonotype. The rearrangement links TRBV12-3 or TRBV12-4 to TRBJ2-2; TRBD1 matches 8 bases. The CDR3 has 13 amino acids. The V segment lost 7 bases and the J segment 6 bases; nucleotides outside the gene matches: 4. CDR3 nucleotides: TGTGCCAGCACCGACAGGGGTTCCGGGGAGCTGTTTTTT. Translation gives CASTDRGSGELFF.

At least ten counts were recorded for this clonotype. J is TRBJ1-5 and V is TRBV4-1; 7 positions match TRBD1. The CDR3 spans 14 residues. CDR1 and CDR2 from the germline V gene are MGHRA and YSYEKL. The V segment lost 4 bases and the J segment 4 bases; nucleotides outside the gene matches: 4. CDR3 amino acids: CASSPGTENQPQHF. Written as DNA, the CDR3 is TGCGCCAGCAGCCCAGGGACAGAAAATCAGCCCCAGCATTTT.

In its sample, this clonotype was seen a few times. CDR3 coding DNA: TGTGCCTGGCAGGGGGACGAAAAACTGTTTTTT. Its translation is CAWQGDEKLFF. The chain is built from TRBV30 and TRBJ1-4; TRBD1 matches at 7 bases. The V and J ends lost 5 bases and 8 bases, in that order; junction bases with no gene match: 2. The CDR3 has 11 amino acids. The germline V gene encodes CDR1 GTSNPN and CDR2 SVGIG (reference sequence).

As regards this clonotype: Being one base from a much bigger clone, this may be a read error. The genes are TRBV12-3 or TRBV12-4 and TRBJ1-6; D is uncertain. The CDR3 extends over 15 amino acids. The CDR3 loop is CASSQNVGEFSPPHF. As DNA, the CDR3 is TGTGCCAGCAGCCAAAATGTCGGGGAATTTTCACCCCCCCACTTT.

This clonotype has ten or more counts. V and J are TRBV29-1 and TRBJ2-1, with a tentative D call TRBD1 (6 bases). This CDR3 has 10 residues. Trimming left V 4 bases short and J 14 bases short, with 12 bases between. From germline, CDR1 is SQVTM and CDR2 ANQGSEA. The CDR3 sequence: CSVVNRAKFF. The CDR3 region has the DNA TGCAGCGTTGTAAACAGGGCGAAGTTCTTC.

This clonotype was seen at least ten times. The CDR3 nucleotides are TGTGCCAGCACCCGGGCAGGGGGCCAAGAGACCCAGTACTTC. This sequence encodes CASTRAGGQETQYF. The chain recombines TRBV12-3 or TRBV12-4 with TRBJ2-5; 7 bases map to TRBD1. This CDR3 spans 14 amino acids. Germline trimming cut 7 bases from V and 1 base from J; bases unmatched to any gene: 6.

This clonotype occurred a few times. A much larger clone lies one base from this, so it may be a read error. The CDR3 nucleotides read TGCAGTGGGACTAGCGGGGTTAATGAGCAGTACTTC. It specifies CSGTSGVNEQYF. J is TRBJ2-4 and V is TRBV29-1, with 13 nucleotides matching TRBD2. The CDR3 length is 12 residues. Germline CDR1 SQVTM, CDR2 ANQGSEA. The whole variable domain, remainder taken from reference TRBV29-1 and TRBJ2-4, is SAVISQKPSRDICQRGTSLTIQCQVDSQVTMMFWYRQQPGQSLTLIATANQGSEATYESGFVIDKFPISRPNLTFSTLTVSNMSPEDSSIYLCSGTSGVNEQYFGAGTRLSVL.

DNA for the CDR3: TGTGCCAGCAAGACAGGGGTTCAAGAGACCCAGTACTTC. Translated, it gives CASKTGVQETQYF. The chain is built from TRBV6-2 or TRBV6-3 and TRBJ2-5; 8 bases map to TRBD1. This CDR3 has 13 amino acids. The trim removed 7 bases at V and 2 bases at J, leaving 3 bases unmatched. The V gene's germline CDR1 is MNHEY and CDR2 SVGEGT.

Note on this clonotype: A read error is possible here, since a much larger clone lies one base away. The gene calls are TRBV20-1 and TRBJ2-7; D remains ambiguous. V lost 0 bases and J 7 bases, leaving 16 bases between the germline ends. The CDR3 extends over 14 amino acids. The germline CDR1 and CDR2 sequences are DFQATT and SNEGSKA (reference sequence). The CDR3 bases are TGCAGTGCTAGAGATCACGCTCGGAACAATGAGCAGTACTTC. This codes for CSARDHARNNEQYF.